Following are 10 T cell receptor beta chains from one sample sequenced in a study of blood T cell repertoires in COVID-19. Only in-frame clones appear in the TCRdb table, and some are missing; sequencing was by immunoSEQ multiplex PCR. The table has 90,000 to 110,000 clones, over 80% seen once. The sequenced sample consisted of peripheral blood. The receptors come from a woman aged 55-70 years with acute or convalescent COVID-19.

V and J are TRBV19 and TRBJ1-5, with 8 bases fitting TRBD1. Germline CDR1 and CDR2: LNHDA and SQIVND (reference sequence). The CDR3 length is 14 residues. V was pared by 6 bases and J by 5 bases, with 6 bases of the junction left unmatched. CDR3 protein: CASRGDRGYQPQHF. The CDR3 region has the DNA TGTGCCAGTAGGGGAGACAGGGGCTATCAGCCCCAGCATTTT. The full variable domain, rest sourced from reference TRBV19 and TRBJ1-5, is DGGITQSPKYLFRKEGQNVTLSCEQNLNHDAMYWYRQDPGQGLRLIYYSQIVNDFQKGDIAEGYSVSREKKESFPLTVTSAQKNPTAFYLCASRGDRGYQPQHFGDGTRLSIL.

The chain is built from TRBV28 and TRBJ1-4, with D maybe TRBD1 (5 bases). The CDR3 length is 16 residues. The V end lost 4 bases, the J end lost 0 bases, and 12 bases lay between the germline ends. From germline, CDR1 is MDHEN and CDR2 SYDVKM. The CDR3: CASSSPDSTTNEKLFF. For the CDR3, the DNA is TGTGCCAGCAGTTCCCCAGACAGCACAACTAATGAAAAACTGTTTTTT.

CDR3 sequence (DNA): TGTGCCAGCGGACTCCTTCGGAGGAACACTGAAGCTTTCTTT. It yields the protein CASGLLRRNTEAFF. The genes are TRBV5-5 and TRBJ1-1, with D unclear. This CDR3 comprises 14 residues. Germline V gives CDR1 SGHKS, CDR2 YYEKEE (reference sequence). V was clipped by 7 bases and J by 1 base, with 14 bases between them.

This chain links TRBV9 with TRBJ2-3, with D tentatively TRBD2 (5 bases). Germline CDR1 is SGDLS and CDR2 is YYNGEE. The V end lost 1 base, the J end lost 5 bases, and 17 bases lay between the germline ends. This CDR3 spans 16 amino acids. This CDR3 reads CASSVSLSGMGDTQYF. The CDR3 region has the DNA TGTGCCAGCAGCGTATCTCTCTCGGGAATGGGAGATACGCAGTATTTT.

The chain links TRBV18 to TRBJ1-2; TRBD1 aligns across 8 bases. V shed 4 bases, J shed 14 bases, and the junction held 9 bases outside the gene matches. Germline V CDR1 and CDR2: KGHSH, LQKENI. This CDR3 region has 12 residues. The CDR3 is CASSLTGVDGTF. The CDR3 bases are TGTGCCAGCTCACTGACAGGGGTCGATGGTACCTTC.

The rearrangement joins TRBV7-9 to TRBJ2-1; maybe TRBD2 (6 bases). CDR1 is SEHNR and CDR2 is FQNEAQ in the germline V gene (reference sequence). This CDR3 spans 15 amino acids. V lost 5 bases, J lost 5 bases, and 16 bases lay in between. The CDR3 DNA is TGTGCCAGCAGCCCTTCCGGGACTCCGAACAATGAGCAGTTCTTC. Its translation: CASSPSGTPNNEQFF.

The V call is TRBV19, the J call TRBJ1-4, with D unclear. Between the trimmed V and J ends, which lost 8 bases and 8 bases, there was a span of 21 bases. The germline V gene has CDR1 LNHDA and CDR2 SQIVND (reference sequence). The CDR3 is 15 amino acids. The CDR3 reads CASGPPELRAEKLFF. The CDR3, as DNA: TGTGCCAGTGGCCCCCCGGAGCTGCGGGCCGAAAAACTGTTTTTT.

The chain uses TRBV6-5 and TRBJ2-7; the match to TRBD2 covers 10 bases. CDR1 is MNHEY, CDR2 SVGAGI, per germline. The CDR3 is made up of 13 amino acids. V was pared by 5 bases and J by 2 bases, with 0 bases of the junction left unmatched. CDR3 nucleotide sequence: TGTGCCAGCAGTACTAGCGGGGCCTACGAGCAGTACTTC. Encoded protein: CASSTSGAYEQYF.

The chain links TRBV10-1 to TRBJ1-1; the match to TRBD1 covers 7 bases. Germline loops: CDR1 WNHNN, CDR2 SYGVQD (reference sequence). The V and J ends lost 2 bases and 2 bases, in that order; junction bases with no gene match: 2. The CDR3 extends over 14 amino acids. The CDR3: CASSEGTVNTEAFF. The CDR3 DNA reads TGCGCCAGCAGTGAGGGGACAGTCAACACTGAAGCTTTCTTT.

This clone has only a few counts. The chain links TRBV5-4 to TRBJ1-2; 7 bases fit TRBD1. The CDR3 is 13 residues long. Trimming removed 4 bases from V and 5 bases from J; junction bases left unmatched: 5. Germline-derived CDR1 and CDR2 are SGHNT and YYREEE (reference sequence). This chain's CDR3 is CASSTGQAYGYTF. In DNA, the CDR3 is TGTGCCAGCAGCACTGGACAGGCTTATGGCTACACCTTC.